The sequence of this T cell receptor beta chain was determined in a study of blood T cell repertoires in COVID-19. Turning to the study itself: T cells, B-cell-depleted T cells, or PBMCs provided the cDNA or gDNA that served as material.

Original processing methods: Reference gene primer amplification gave estimated nucleated cell counts. This table comes from immunoSEQ multiplex PCR, and its TCRdb copy is limited to in-frame clones, with some not included. V and J calls and clone size are as listed in that table; D and trimming were resolved from the DNA. The data show about 76,000 clones, roughly 88% seen once. The germline CDR1 and CDR2 sequences are SGHTA and FQGNSA. The CDR3 is 12 amino acids. Between the trimmed V and J ends, which lost 4 bases and 7 bases, there was a span of 8 bases. This chain uses TRBV7-2 with TRBJ1-5; no clear D gene. Input material: peripheral blood. This sequence originates from a woman between 50 and 59 years old in a cohort sampled during active COVID-19. The CDR3 here is CASSSNTQPQHF. DNA of the CDR3: TGTGCCAGCAGCTCCAACACACAGCCCCAGCATTTT.